The T cell receptor (beta chain) described here comes from a study of post-analysis software for immune sequencing data. Broader study findings: With TRBV5-6, TRBV5-1 and TRBV20-1 included, about five TRBV segments were more frequent in patients than in controls.

V was shortened by 3 bases and J by 4 bases, with 15 bases between the two germline ends. CDR1 and CDR2 (germline): KGHDR, SFDVKD. The CDR3 runs to 16 residues. As for this clonotype: As yet, its antigen is unknown.

Every TCR beta cDNA library bore unique molecular identifiers. TCRdb used MiXCR to reprocess the PCR reads, holding one entry per CDR3 protein. The table includes approximately 400,000 distinct CDR3 sequences, about a third detected once. Sequencing was done on a sample of blood. The V and J genes are TRBV24-1 and TRBJ2-1; possibly TRBD1 for D (6 bases). The TCR comes from a girl between 10 and 17 years old with multiple sclerosis. The CDR3 loop is CATSDRDTRRYNEQFF. Written as DNA, the CDR3 is TGTGCCACCAGTGATAGGGACACCAGGCGGTACAATGAGCAGTTCTTC.